These 18 T cell receptor beta chains originate from one sample sequenced in a study of type 1 and type 2 diabetes patients. Genomic DNA was the PCR template. Multiplex PCR with 30 forward and 13 reverse primers amplified the TCR beta CDR3. One entry per CDR3 protein, called by TCRdb with MiXCR from the multiplex PCR reads. This table has about 270,000 distinct CDR3 sequences, over 45% appearing once. Source material: peripheral blood mononuclear cells (PBMCs). The receptors come from a man aged 18-30 years with type 2 diabetes.

The chain recombines TRBV12-3 or TRBV12-4 with TRBJ2-1, with TRBD1 as a possible D gene (5 bases). The CDR3 is 14 amino acids. The V and J ends lost 3 bases and 0 bases respectively, with 6 bases between them. The CDR3 DNA is TGTGCCAGCAGTTTTGGGGCCTCCTACAATGAGCAGTTCTTC. Translating gives CASSFGASYNEQFF.

This clonotype turned up a few times. The V gene is TRBV7-2, the J gene TRBJ2-7; 7 nucleotides align to TRBD1. This CDR3 has 17 residues. Trimming cost V 1 base and J 4 bases; bases outside gene matches: 13. Germline V lookup: CDR1 SGHTA, CDR2 FQGNSA. In nucleotides, the CDR3 is TGTGCCAGCAGCTTAGGTGGTTTGACAGGGAATTGGTACGAGCAGTACTTC. As protein: CASSLGGLTGNWYEQYF.

V is TRBV20-1 and J is TRBJ2-5; 7 bases fit TRBD1. Germline V gene sequence: CDR1 DFQATT, CDR2 SNEGSKA (reference sequence). The CDR3 runs to 14 residues. V shed 5 bases and J 4 bases; nucleotides not matched to a gene: 10. This chain's CDR3 is CSAAPGQRRETQYF. CDR3 in DNA: TGCAGTGCTGCCCCGGGACAGAGAAGAGAGACCCAGTACTTC.

The chain joins TRBV7-8 to TRBJ1-3; D not resolved. V lost 4 bases, J lost 2 bases, and 12 bases lay in between. CDR3 length equals 15 residues. Germline CDR1 SGHVS, CDR2 FQNEAQ. The CDR3 bases are TGTGCCAGCAGCTCCGGACTCGAAACTGGAAACACCATATATTTT. Translating gives CASSSGLETGNTIYF.

The DNA for the CDR3 is TGTGCCACCAGTGAGACCATTGGGGGGCCCTACAATGAGCAGTTCTTC. Translation gives CATSETIGGPYNEQFF. This chain connects TRBV24-1 to TRBJ2-1; D may match TRBD1 or TRBD2 (6 bases each). From germline, CDR1 is KGHDR and CDR2 SFDVKD. The CDR3 totals 16 residues. The V gene lost 4 bases and the J gene lost 2 bases, with 14 bases spanning the gap.

This clonotype has just a few counts. The gene calls are TRBV7-3 and TRBJ2-5; TRBD1 agrees at 9 bases. The V gene end was trimmed by 5 bases and the J gene end by 5 bases; junction bases not matched to a gene: 9. The CDR3 has 15 residues. The V gene's germline CDR1 is SGHTA and CDR2 FQGTGA. This chain's CDR3 is CASSPTGGIGETQYF. CDR3 DNA sequence: TGTGCCAGCAGCCCGACAGGGGGAATTGGGGAGACCCAGTACTTC.

The chain has TRBV4-3 and TRBJ2-1, with 9 nucleotides matching TRBD2. Germline assignment: CDR1 LGHNA and CDR2 YSLEER. The V segment lost 0 bases and the J segment 2 bases; nucleotides outside the gene matches: 2. CDR3 length equals 16 residues. The CDR3 DNA follows: TGCGCCAGCAGCCAAGAAGGACTAGCGCCCTACAATGAGCAGTTCTTC. This encodes CASSQEGLAPYNEQFF.

This clonotype was seen a handful of times. This rearrangement joins TRBV4-1 to TRBJ1-2; D perhaps matches TRBD1 (5 bases). This CDR3 is built from 15 residues. Trimming shortened V by 4 bases and J by 8 bases, and 20 bases separated the two germline ends. Germline V gene sequence: CDR1 MGHRA, CDR2 YSYEKL. The CDR3: CASSPGVGNAYGYTF. The CDR3 DNA reads as TGCGCCAGCAGCCCGGGGGTAGGAAACGCGTACGGCTACACCTTC.

The CDR3 loop reads CASSLDLYRGGDQPQHF. The CDR3 DNA sequence: TGTGCCAGCAGCTTAGATCTGTACAGGGGGGGGGATCAGCCCCAGCATTTT. The chain joins TRBV7-3 to TRBJ1-5; 8 nucleotides line up with TRBD1. This CDR3 is built from 17 residues. The V and J ends lost 2 bases and 5 bases, in that order; junction bases with no gene match: 11. Germline V gives CDR1 SGHTA, CDR2 FQGTGA.

The chain couples TRBV7-8 to TRBJ2-1; 8 nucleotides line up with TRBD2. J lost 7 bases, V lost 4 bases, and 3 bases had no gene match. The CDR3 runs 13 residues. Germline lookup yields CDR1 SGHVS and CDR2 FQNEAQ. DNA of the CDR3: TGTGCCAGCAGCTACTCGGGGGGGAATGAGCAGTTCTTC. Its protein product is CASSYSGGNEQFF.

The chain is built from TRBV27 and TRBJ1-4; D not certain. V was cut by 3 bases and J by 0 bases, with 8 bases left in between. The germline gives CDR1 MNHEY, CDR2 SMNVEV (reference sequence). This CDR3 has 15 amino acids. The CDR3 nucleotides read TGTGCCAGCAGTTTTGCCATCGCAACTAATGAAAAACTGTTTTTT. Translation: CASSFAIATNEKLFF.

This clonotype was seen a handful of times. The rearrangement joins TRBV20-1 to TRBJ1-2; D gene uncertain. V lost 8 bases to trimming and J lost 4 bases, with 14 bases between them. The CDR3 runs to 12 residues. Germline CDR1 and CDR2: DFQATT and SNEGSKA (reference sequence). The DNA of the CDR3 is TGCAGTCTCAACTCGGGCGCCTATGGCTACACCTTC. Its translation is CSLNSGAYGYTF.

V is TRBV12-3 or TRBV12-4 and J is TRBJ1-1; D unclear. With 8 bases removed from V and 7 bases from J, the gap between germline ends came to 11 bases. This CDR3 contains 11 residues. CDR3 bases: TGTGCCAGCTCAGCAGACCTTGAAGCTTTCTTT. Encoded protein: CASSADLEAFF.

This clonotype has more than one count but fewer than ten. The rearrangement joins TRBV12-3 or TRBV12-4 to TRBJ1-1, with D possibly TRBD1 on 6 matching bases. There are 14 residues in the CDR3. Between the trimmed V and J ends, which lost 2 bases and 4 bases, there was a span of 11 bases. The CDR3 region has the DNA TGTGCCAGCAGTTTACAGGGGTTTAGCACTGAAGCTTTCTTT. Its translation: CASSLQGFSTEAFF.

This clonotype was seen more than once but under ten times. This chain joins TRBV2 and TRBJ2-1; tentatively, D is TRBD1 or TRBD2 (5 bases each). V was shortened by 4 bases and J by 9 bases, with 13 bases between the two germline ends. Germline V CDR1 and CDR2: SNHLY, FYNNEI. CDR3 size: 13 residues. CDR3 sequence: CASSVLGTGEQFF. The CDR3 region has the DNA TGTGCCAGCAGTGTGCTGGGGACGGGTGAGCAGTTCTTC.

In regard to this clonotype: This may stem from a read error, because a much larger clone lies one nucleotide away. The chain is built from TRBV30 and TRBJ2-5; D is undetermined. Germline V CDR1 and CDR2: GTSNPN, SVGIG (reference sequence). The CDR3 loop spans 11 amino acids. In nucleotides, the CDR3 is TGTGCCTGGAGTGTACGAGAGGCCCAGTACTTC. Its translation is CAWSVREAQYF.

As concerns this clonotype: This may be a read error, as it is one base from a much larger clone. The V call is TRBV2, the J call TRBJ2-2, with 9 bases lining up with TRBD1. This CDR3 comprises 14 residues. Trimming took 6 bases from V and 6 from J; bases not matched to a gene: 5. Germline V gene sequence: CDR1 SNHLY, CDR2 FYNNEI. CDR3 sequence: CASRGQGGSGELFF. DNA of the CDR3: TGTGCCAGCAGGGGACAGGGTGGATCCGGGGAGCTGTTTTTT.

Comment on this clonotype: Sequence at one end of the junction differs from germline and may be a read error. The rearrangement uses TRBV5-1 and TRBJ2-5; TRBD1 might be the D (6 bases). The CDR3 runs to 16 residues. The germline CDR1 and CDR2 sequences are SGHRS and YFSETQ. The CDR3 nucleotides read TGTGCCAGCAGCTTAGTAGGGACACAGTACCAAGAGACCCAGTACTTC. It translates to CASSLVGTQYQETQYF.